The 26 T cell receptor beta chains below were found in one sample sequenced in a study of T cell clonality in common variable immunodeficiency. TCRdb's copy holds only in-frame clones and misses some; the assay was immunoSEQ multiplex PCR. In total the sample includes tens of thousands of clones, none of them seen once. Sequencing was carried out using peripheral blood mononuclear cells. The receptor source for this set is a person between 18 and 75 years old in good health.

Regarding this clone: At one end the junction does not follow the germline gene, possibly because of a read error. The read ends 3 residues early relative to the CDR3; the germline J gene fills the gap. The chain couples TRBV7-9 to TRBJ1-2; D ambiguous. The CDR3 loop spans 12 amino acids. Germline assignment: CDR1 SEHNR and CDR2 FQNEAQ (reference sequence). This chain's CDR3 is CSSSLEGYGYTF. The covered CDR3 bases are TGTTCCAGCAGCTTAGAGGGCTATGGC.

This clone was picked up many times. Coverage ceases 3 residues before the CDR3 finishes, and the germline J gene fills in the end. The chain employs TRBV2 and TRBJ1-5; D not resolved. V gave up 4 bases and J gave up 5 bases, with 12 bases separating them. This CDR3 spans 14 amino acids. Germline CDR1 and CDR2: SNHLY and FYNNEI. CDR3 DNA (partial): TGTGCCAGCAGTGGGAAAAACGGGGATCAGCCC. Amino acid sequence: CASSGKNGDQP. The complete CDR3 protein is CASSGKNGDQPQHF.

There are a few counts of this clone. The read finishes 3 residues shy of the CDR3 end, and the germline J gene is used to complete it. V gene TRBV6-1 combines with J gene TRBJ1-5; tentative D call: TRBD1 (5 bases). From germline, CDR1 is MNHNS and CDR2 SASEGT. Trimming removed 4 bases at V and 4 bases at J, with 11 bases between. This CDR3 spans 14 amino acids. CDR3 residues: CASSVWGGNQPQHF. The sequenced part of the CDR3 DNA is TGTGCCAGCAGTGTTTGGGGGGGGAATCAGCCC.

This clone was recorded at least ten times. The read ends 3 residues early relative to the CDR3; the germline J gene fills the gap. This chain connects TRBV20-1 to TRBJ1-1, with 7 bases identical to TRBD1. V lost 3 bases, J lost 1 base, and 5 bases stayed unmatched. The CDR3 consists of 14 residues. CDR1 and CDR2 from the germline V gene are DFQATT and SNEGSKA (reference sequence). CDR3 DNA, as far as it was read: TGCAGTGCTAGGACGGGACAGACGAACACTGAA. Translated: CSARTGQTNTE. The complete CDR3 reads CSARTGQTNTEAFF.

This clone was recorded at least ten times. The read comes to an end 3 residues before the CDR3 does, leaving the germline J gene to fill in the end. The J gene is TRBJ2-3, the V gene TRBV18; 8 bases agree with TRBD2. The trim removed 11 bases at V and 0 bases at J, leaving 4 bases unmatched. In germline, CDR1 is KGHSH, CDR2 LQKENI. This CDR3 is built from 13 residues. CDR3 residues: CAGSGSSTDTQYF. CDR3 bases read: TGTGCCGGGAGCGGGAGTAGCACAGATACG.

This clone came up many times. The CDR3 loop reads CASSTRPTGYNEQFF. CDR3 DNA, as far as it was read: TGTGCCAGTAGTACTCGCCCGACAGGGTACAATGAG. V usage is TRBV19 and J usage is TRBJ2-1; 7 bases agree with TRBD1. Read coverage stops 3 residues before the CDR3 terminus; the germline J gene supplies the remainder. The CDR3 loop spans 15 amino acids. Germline CDR1 and CDR2: LNHDA and SQIVND (reference sequence). Trimming cost V 4 bases and J 4 bases; bases outside gene matches: 7.

This clone has a count of ten or more. The missing CDR3 end, 3 residues past where the read stops, is filled in from the germline J gene. The chain links TRBV20-1 to TRBJ2-6; 7 nucleotides align to TRBD2. Germline lookup yields CDR1 DFQATT and CDR2 SNEGSKA (reference sequence). The CDR3 is 16 residues long. Losses at the gene ends were 3 bases for V and 0 bases for J; bases not matched to a gene: 5. The CDR3 loop is CSASPGGGSGANVLTF. The CDR3 bases that were read are TGCAGTGCTAGTCCGGGCGGGGGCTCTGGGGCCAACGTC.

This clone occurred many times. Sequencing ends 3 residues short of the CDR3 end; the germline J gene provides the rest. This rearrangement joins TRBV5-6 to TRBJ1-2; 12 bases line up with TRBD1. This CDR3 contains 14 residues. Unmatched junction bases numbered 4, after V lost 3 bases and J lost 7 bases. Germline assignment: CDR1 SGHDT and CDR2 YYEEEE. This CDR3 is CASSWDRGLLGYTF. The covered CDR3 bases are TGTGCCAGCAGCTGGGACAGGGGGCTTCTTGGC.

This clone has at least ten counts. The CDR3 is cut off 3 residues early in the read; its end comes from the germline J gene. The chain is built from TRBV4-1 and TRBJ2-7; possibly TRBD2 for D (6 bases). Trimming pared 3 bases from V and 4 bases from J, leaving 19 bases between. The CDR3 has 16 amino acids. Germline V gene data show CDR1 as MGHRA and CDR2 as YSYEKL. The sequenced CDR3 bases are TGCGCCAGCAGCCACAGGGACTCCCCAAAACTATACGAG. Protein: CASSHRDSPKLYE. The full-length CDR3 reads as CASSHRDSPKLYEQYF.

This clone was detected many times. Sequencing ends 3 residues short of the CDR3 end; the germline J gene provides the rest. The V gene is TRBV19, the J gene TRBJ1-5; unclear D gene. V lost 8 bases to trimming and J lost 0 bases, with 17 bases between them. CDR1 is LNHDA and CDR2 is SQIVND in the germline V gene (reference sequence). The CDR3 is made up of 16 amino acids. The CDR3 here is CASLPYAGSSNQPQHF. CDR3 DNA (partial): TGTGCCAGTCTCCCTTACGCGGGGTCTAGCAATCAGCCC.

This clone showed up many times. The observed sequence ends 3 residues before the CDR3 terminus, with the missing tail filled in from the germline J gene. The chain uses TRBV10-1 and TRBJ2-1, with D uncertain. The CDR3 has 15 amino acids. The ends were cut back, 0 bases at V and 8 bases at J, with 14 bases in the middle. Germline V gives CDR1 WNHNN, CDR2 SYGVQD (reference sequence). Partial CDR3 DNA: TGCGCCAGCAGTGAGTCCCCCCGAGAGGTCGATGAG. Amino acids: CASSESPREVDE. The full-length CDR3 reads as CASSESPREVDEQFF.

This clone has at least ten counts. Read sequence stops 3 residues before the CDR3 end, and the germline J gene provides the missing end. The J gene is TRBJ1-5, the V gene TRBV28; a weak D match, TRBD1 (6 bases). CDR3 size: 14 residues. Trimming cost V 2 bases and J 3 bases, with 8 bases left between them. The V gene's germline CDR1 is MDHEN and CDR2 SYDVKM. CDR3: CASSLQGINQPQHF. CDR3 DNA, as far as it was read: TGTGCCAGCAGTTTACAGGGGATCAATCAGCCC.

Turning to this clone: The CDR3 end is not reached by the read, which stops 3 residues before it; the germline J gene fills it in. The chain carries TRBV19 and TRBJ2-7; 8 nucleotides agree with TRBD2. The V gene's germline CDR1 is LNHDA and CDR2 SQIVND (reference sequence). V gave up 9 bases and J gave up 0 bases; unmatched junction bases: 7. The CDR3 consists of 14 residues. CDR3 residues: CASKLSGTSYEQYF. The covered CDR3 bases are TGTGCCAGCAAGCTTAGCGGGACCTCCTACGAG. The full variable domain, rest sourced from reference TRBV19 and TRBJ2-7, is DGGITQSPKYLFRKEGQNVTLSCEQNLNHDAMYWYRQDPGQGLRLIYYSQIVNDFQKGDIAEGYSVSREKKESFPLTVTSAQKNPTAFYLCASKLSGTSYEQYFGPGTRLTVT.

This clone appeared many times. The read comes to an end 3 residues before the CDR3 does, leaving the germline J gene to fill in the end. The chain recombines TRBV30 with TRBJ2-7; 8 bases map to TRBD1. The CDR3 covers 12 residues. The ends lost 5 bases at V and 2 bases at J; junction bases unmatched: 2. The V gene's germline CDR1 is GTSNPN and CDR2 SVGIG (reference sequence). CDR3 DNA, as far as it was read: TGTGCCTGGGAGGACAGGGCCTACGAG. Protein: CAWEDRAYE. The CDR3 in full is CAWEDRAYEQYF.

This clone has a count of ten or more. One end of the junction fails to match germline, which may point to a read error. The read gets to within 3 residues of the CDR3 end, and the germline J gene fills in the rest. J is TRBJ1-2 and V is TRBV4-1, with D perhaps TRBD1 (5 bases). The CDR3 runs to 15 residues. The germline gives CDR1 MGHRA, CDR2 YSYEKL. CDR3 protein: CTSSQQQQEYYGYTF. CDR3 bases read: TGCACCAGCAGCCAACAACAACAGGAGTACTATGGC.

For this clone: Coverage ceases 3 residues before the CDR3 finishes, and the germline J gene fills in the end. The chain is built from TRBV19 and TRBJ1-6, with 7 bases matching TRBD1. Trimming took 9 bases from V and 6 from J; bases not matched to a gene: 8. The CDR3 loop spans 14 amino acids. Looked up from germline, CDR1 is LNHDA and CDR2 is SQIVND (reference sequence). Incomplete CDR3 DNA: TGTGCCAGCACCCAATCAGGGGGTAATTCACCC. It yields the protein CASTQSGGNSP. The complete CDR3 reads CASTQSGGNSPLHF.

This clone was recorded at least ten times. The read ends 3 residues early relative to the CDR3; the germline J gene fills the gap. The chain carries TRBV20-1 and TRBJ2-2; 8 bases align to TRBD2. The CDR3 covers 13 residues. After removal of 3 bases from V and 5 bases from J, the junction contained 2 bases not matched to a gene. Germline CDR1 is DFQATT and CDR2 is SNEGSKA (reference sequence). The CDR3 bases that were read are TGCAGTGCTAGGGCTAGCGGGACCGGGGAG. Translated: CSARASGTGE. The entire CDR3 protein is CSARASGTGELFF.

This clone was observed at least ten times. The read comes to an end 3 residues before the CDR3 does, leaving the germline J gene to fill in the end. The genes are TRBV6-4 and TRBJ2-3; 7 bases fit TRBD1. J was trimmed by 5 bases and V by 6 bases; bases with no gene match: 5. The V gene's germline CDR1 is MRHNA and CDR2 SNTAGT. This CDR3 has 13 residues. The CDR3 bases that were read are TGTGCCAGCAGCCCGACAGGGAAAGATACG. Translating it yields CASSPTGKDT. The full CDR3 sequence reads CASSPTGKDTQYF.

This clone was seen many times. The CDR3 end is not reached by the read, which stops 3 residues before it; the germline J gene fills it in. The chain combines TRBV5-1 with TRBJ2-5; weak D call: TRBD1 (5 bases). The germline V gene has CDR1 SGHRS and CDR2 YFSETQ. The CDR3 is 14 residues long. V was shortened by 5 bases and J by 1 base, with 12 bases between the two germline ends. The CDR3 DNA, read in part, is TGCGCCAGCAGTTCGCAGGGCACCCAAGAGACC. As protein: CASSSQGTQET. The full CDR3 reads CASSSQGTQETQYF.

This clone was picked up many times. Coverage ceases 3 residues before the CDR3 finishes, and the germline J gene fills in the end. The genes are TRBV18 and TRBJ2-7; D is perhaps TRBD2 (6 bases). The CDR3 totals 16 residues. With 4 bases removed from V and 2 bases from J, the gap between germline ends came to 18 bases. Germline loops: CDR1 KGHSH, CDR2 LQKENI. CDR3 residues: CASSRYSGTGAYEQYF. The DNA read from the CDR3 is TGTGCCAGCTCACGTTACTCCGGGACGGGGGCCTACGAG. The full variable domain, its missing parts supplied by reference TRBV18 and TRBJ2-7, is NAGVMQNPRHLVRRRGQEARLRCSPMKGHSHVYWYRQLPEEGLKFMVYLQKENIIDESGMPKERFSAEFPKEGPSILRIQQVVRGDSAAYFCASSRYSGTGAYEQYFGPGTRLTVT.

This clone was detected many times. The CDR3 region is CASSLIGLSYEQYF. Partial CDR3 DNA: TGTGCCAGCAGCTTAATAGGGTTGTCCTACGAG. V and J are TRBV5-6 and TRBJ2-7; D gene ambiguous. The read is 3 residues too short to cover the CDR3 end, so that end is filled in from the germline J gene. Trimming shortened V by 2 bases and J by 1 base, and 10 bases separated the two germline ends. The CDR3 runs 14 residues. Germline values: CDR1 SGHDT, CDR2 YYEEEE.

This clone appeared many times. The CDR3 end lies 3 residues beyond the end of the read and is filled in from the germline J gene. The chain has TRBV20-1 and TRBJ2-4; D is possibly TRBD1 (5 bases). CDR1 is DFQATT, CDR2 SNEGSKA, per germline (reference sequence). The V and J ends lost 6 bases and 4 bases respectively, with 16 bases between them. This CDR3 has 14 residues. CDR3 sequence reads: CSADVQGAKNIQYF. CDR3 DNA (partial): TGCAGTGCGGACGTTCAGGGTGCGAAAAACATT.

The table lists this clone with many counts. The CDR3 end falls 3 residues outside the read, so it is completed with the germline J gene. The rearrangement uses TRBV2 and TRBJ2-3; tentative D call: TRBD1 (5 bases). V lost 7 bases to trimming and J lost 2 bases, with 13 bases between them. The CDR3 runs to 14 residues. The V gene's germline CDR1 is SNHLY and CDR2 FYNNEI. Incomplete CDR3 DNA: TGTGCCAGCATGAAAGGGGTCCTCACAGATACG. As protein: CASMKGVLTDT. The entire CDR3 reads CASMKGVLTDTQYF.

This clone was recorded at least ten times. With the read ending 3 residues before the CDR3 end, the germline J gene is used to fill in that end. The V gene is TRBV20-1, the J gene TRBJ1-1; 7 bases map to TRBD1. Trimming cost V 3 bases and J 1 base; bases outside gene matches: 5. CDR1 is DFQATT, CDR2 SNEGSKA, per germline (reference sequence). The CDR3 covers 14 residues. The CDR3 DNA, read in part, is TGCAGTGCTAGCCAGCACAGGGGGAACACTGAA. Translating it yields CSASQHRGNTE. The whole CDR3 reads CSASQHRGNTEAFF.

The table lists this clone with many counts. The read halts 3 residues ahead of the CDR3 end, with the missing end drawn from the germline J gene. The J gene is TRBJ2-5, the V gene TRBV19; D might be TRBD2 (5 bases). CDR3 size: 14 residues. Trimming took off 3 bases at V and 2 bases at J, with 10 bases between the two ends. Germline CDR1 is LNHDA and CDR2 is SQIVND (reference sequence). CDR3 DNA (partial): TGTGCCAGTAGTATTGGGGAGCGGCAAGAGACC. It translates to CASSIGERQET. The full CDR3 protein is CASSIGERQETQYF.

This clone was detected many times. At one end, the junction sequence differs from germline, possibly due to a read error. The read ends 3 residues before the CDR3 terminus; that terminus is restored from the germline J gene. This chain uses TRBV4-2 with TRBJ2-7; TRBD1 is a possible D gene (5 bases). Germline CDR1 reads LGHNA; CDR2 reads YNFKEQ. There are 15 residues in the CDR3. CDR3 loop: CASSQEDTSSYEQYF. The covered CDR3 bases are TGCGCCAGCAGCCAAGAGGACACGAGCTCCTACGAG.